The 3 T cell receptor beta chains below were found in one sample sequenced in a study of T-cell reconstitution after alpha-beta-depleted transplantation in children. As it was prepared, the TCRbeta library received unique molecular identifiers. TCRdb reprocessed the PCR reads with MiXCR, giving one entry per CDR3 protein. Of 350,000 to 450,000 distinct CDR3 sequences in the sample, about 20% are singletons; the top ten hold 3.5% to 4%. The material was PBMCs from the stem cell graft donor, obtained from the stem cell graft. Receptor source: a human donor who donated a stem cell graft to a child with acute myeloid leukemia.

This clonotype appeared many times. Here the CDR3 reads CASRGGNTEAFF. As DNA, the CDR3 is TGCGCCAGCCGGGGGGGGAACACTGAAGCTTTCTTT. This chain links TRBV5-1 with TRBJ1-1, with D maybe TRBD1 (5 bases). CDR3 length equals 12 residues. Trimming cost V 7 bases and J 1 base, with 8 bases left between them. The germline gives CDR1 SGHRS, CDR2 YFSETQ.

The chain carries TRBV20-1 and TRBJ2-4; D gene ambiguous. The CDR3 extends over 13 amino acids. Germline CDR1 and CDR2: DFQATT and SNEGSKA (reference sequence). The V and J ends lost 6 bases and 1 base respectively, with 10 bases between them. The CDR3 DNA follows: TGCAGTGCGAGGAGCAGGGCCAAAAACATTCAGTACTTC. Its translation is CSARSRAKNIQYF.

The rearrangement links TRBV20-1 to TRBJ2-2; TRBD1 matches at 9 bases. There are 14 residues in the CDR3. Per germline, CDR1 DFQATT and CDR2 SNEGSKA (reference sequence). After removal of 4 bases from V and 7 bases from J, the junction contained 7 bases not matched to a gene. The CDR3 region has the DNA TGCAGTGCTACCGGGACAGGGAGGATCGGGGAGCTGTTTTTT. As protein: CSATGTGRIGELFF.